One and the same sample provided the 11 T cell receptor beta chains below, sequenced in a study of molecular identifiers for immune sequencing clone quantification. In TCRdb, the PCR reads were re-called with MiXCR into one record per CDR3 protein. The table has 400,000 to 600,000 distinct CDR3 sequences, about a fifth seen once. Sequencing was performed on naive CD8+ T cells from blood, with Jurkat cell RNA spiked in. Subset meaning: FACS-sorted CD8+CD4-CCR7+CD45RA+ naive T cells. All receptors derive from a human donor in good health. Some libraries in this study had Jurkat cell RNA spiked in.

This clonotype has a count of ten or more. The rearrangement uses TRBV28 and TRBJ1-5, with TRBD1 identical over 10 bases. The trim removed 2 bases at V and 3 bases at J, leaving 7 bases unmatched. The CDR3 loop spans 17 amino acids. Germline V CDR1 and CDR2: MDHEN, SYDVKM. The DNA of the CDR3 is TGTGCCAGCAGTTTAGACGGGACAGGGGTTTTCAATCAGCCCCAGCATTTT. The encoded protein is CASSLDGTGVFNQPQHF.

The chain recombines TRBV7-6 with TRBJ2-5; 7 bases are shared with TRBD1. Germline CDR1 and CDR2: SGHVS and FNYEAQ. Trimming removed 4 bases from V and 3 bases from J; junction bases left unmatched: 8. The CDR3 contains 15 residues. The chain's CDR3 is CASSSNIGQEETQYF. In nucleotides, the CDR3 is TGTGCCAGCAGCTCTAATATCGGACAGGAAGAGACCCAGTACTTC.

Comments on this clonotype: A read error may be the cause here, since a much bigger clone is one base away. The V call is TRBV5-6, the J call TRBJ2-6; D is tentatively TRBD1 or TRBD2 (5 bases each). The CDR3 totals 17 residues. Germline V CDR1 and CDR2: SGHDT, YYEEEE. The CDR3 region has the DNA TGTGCCAGCAGCTCCGGGACCGACGTTTCTGGGGCCAACGCCCTGACTTTC. The encoded protein is CASSSGTDVSGANALTF.

Only a few counts were recorded for this clonotype. The chain carries TRBV2 and TRBJ1-2; D uncertain. Germline assignment: CDR1 SNHLY and CDR2 FYNNEI. Trimming took off 2 bases at V and 3 bases at J, with 13 bases between the two ends. The length of the CDR3 is 15 residues. CDR3 bases: TGTGCCAGCAGTGAATTGAGGGCCCCTCACTATGGCTACACCTTC. Translation gives CASSELRAPHYGYTF. Drawing the rest from reference TRBV2 and TRBJ1-2, the complete variable domain is EPEVTQTPSHQVTQMGQEVILRCVPISNHLYFYWYRQILGQKVEFLVSFYNNEISEKSEIFDDQFSVERPDGSNFTLKIRSTKLEDSAMYFCASSELRAPHYGYTFGSGTRLTVV.

This clonotype was counted many times. V and J are TRBV4-3 and TRBJ1-4; D is ambiguous. The germline V gene has CDR1 LGHNA and CDR2 YSLEER. CDR3 length equals 15 residues. V was trimmed by 2 bases and J by 2 bases, leaving 9 bases between them. CDR3 loop: CASSQLFPTNEKLFF. The CDR3 DNA follows: TGCGCCAGCAGCCAATTGTTCCCCACTAATGAAAAACTGTTTTTT.

This clonotype was detected many times. The J gene is TRBJ2-1, the V gene TRBV7-6; D may be TRBD1 (5 bases). This CDR3 has 16 amino acids. Germline-derived CDR1 and CDR2 are SGHVS and FNYEAQ. V was cut by 1 base and J by 8 bases, with 18 bases left in between. The CDR3 protein is CASSLVGWWGADEQFF. The CDR3 coding sequence is TGTGCCAGCAGCTTAGTGGGGTGGTGGGGCGCGGATGAGCAGTTCTTC. Using reference TRBV7-6 and TRBJ2-1 for the parts outside the CDR3, the full variable domain is GAGVSQSPRYKVTKRGQDVALRCDPISGHVSLYWYRQALGQGPEFLTYFNYEAQQDKSGLPNDRFSAERPEGSISTLTIQRTEQRDSAMYRCASSLVGWWGADEQFFGPGTRLTVL.

The genes are TRBV2 and TRBJ1-4; unclear D gene. From germline, CDR1 is SNHLY and CDR2 FYNNEI. The CDR3 extends over 15 amino acids. V was pared by 8 bases and J by 3 bases, with 16 bases between. The CDR3 DNA follows: TGTGCCAGCGGTCTTCAGCAGGCCTCTAATGAAAAACTGTTTTTT. It is translated as CASGLQQASNEKLFF.

The genes are TRBV28 and TRBJ1-5; the D gene is possibly TRBD1 (6 bases). In germline, CDR1 is MDHEN, CDR2 SYDVKM. CDR3 length equals 16 residues. Trimming removed 3 bases at V and 7 bases at J, with 19 bases between. This CDR3 reads CASSFPQGGQWQPQHF. As DNA, the CDR3 is TGTGCCAGCAGTTTTCCCCAAGGGGGGCAATGGCAGCCCCAGCATTTT.

V gene TRBV5-3 combines with J gene TRBJ2-2; 11 nucleotides align to TRBD2. TRBV5-3 is an open reading frame whose function is uncertain. Germline trimming cut 8 bases from V and 6 bases from J; bases unmatched to any gene: 15. The CDR3 runs to 17 residues. This CDR3 is CASGLAVLAGGPGELFF. The DNA for the CDR3 is TGTGCCAGCGGCTTGGCAGTCCTAGCGGGAGGTCCCGGGGAGCTGTTTTTT.

This clonotype showed up many times. V gene TRBV20-1 combines with J gene TRBJ1-5, with D perhaps TRBD1 (6 bases). The germline V and J ends were trimmed by 5 bases and 0 bases, with 11 bases remaining between them. In germline, CDR1 is DFQATT, CDR2 SNEGSKA (reference sequence). This CDR3 has 14 amino acids. The CDR3 spells CSAVDRYSNQPQHF. The CDR3 DNA follows: TGCAGTGCTGTGGACAGATATAGCAATCAGCCCCAGCATTTT.

In this sample, this clonotype turned up many times. J is TRBJ2-7 and V is TRBV28, with D perhaps TRBD2 (5 bases). CDR3 length: 16 residues. Trimming shortened V by 4 bases and J by 0 bases, and 16 bases separated the two germline ends. Per germline, CDR1 MDHEN and CDR2 SYDVKM. CDR3 amino acids: CASSSTRAGFSYEQYF. The CDR3 nucleotides are TGTGCCAGCAGTTCTACCCGGGCGGGTTTCTCCTACGAGCAGTACTTC.